A selection of T cell receptor beta chains follows, all from one sample in a study of blood T cell repertoires in COVID-19. Repertoires were generated with immunoSEQ multiplex PCR, while TCRdb's copy carries only in-frame clones and drops some. The sample carries roughly 250,000 clones, 81% recorded once. The sample comprised peripheral blood. The receptors stem from a woman aged 60-75 years with active or convalescent COVID-19. CDR3s include the opening cysteine and the closing phenylalanine or tryptophan. A D gene is named only where the DNA matches it firmly.

v_gene,d_gene,CDR3aa
TRBV6-5,NA,CASSATGNTEAFF
TRBV24-1,NA,CATSDIRDKYNEQFF
TRBV4-1,NA,CASSWDFNNEQFF
TRBV25-1,NA,CASNHDTGYGYTF
TRBV2,NA,CASRSFTGNTIYF
TRBV3-1/TRBV3-2,NA,CASSQGGLQTDTQYF
TRBV13,TRBD2,CASTRGGARVNYEQYF
TRBV7-2,TRBD1,CASSEQGARNSPLHF
TRBV29-1,NA,CSAWASNEKLFF
TRBV4-1,NA,CASSHGRGYGNTIYF
TRBV5-4,TRBD1,CASIRDRASYNEQFF
TRBV4-2,TRBD2,CASSPTGLAGGLLIPDTQYF
TRBV7-9,NA,CAVRVPTYEQYF
TRBV4-2,NA,CASSQDLGGVNYGYTF
TRBV7-6,NA,CASSTLTDEKLFF
TRBV7-9,NA,CASTNVSNIQYF
TRBV6-1,TRBD2,CASSGTSGVPYNEQFF
TRBV23-1,NA,CASTSRGFGTEAFF
TRBV4-3,NA,CASSQDLTTPQTQYF
TRBV13,NA,CASSTGRGTDTQYF
TRBV5-5,NA,CASSLISGSEQYF
TRBV5-1,NA,CASSWSGQSTEAFF
TRBV4-3,TRBD2,CASSQDLAGGGELFF
TRBV18,TRBD1,CASSPPGRRQGRVTEAFF